Each of the 16 T cell receptor beta chains below was sequenced from the same sample in a study of CD8+CD57+ T cells in acquired aplastic anemia. Template material for TCR beta VDJ and CDR3 profiling consisted of genomic DNA. TCRdb reprocessed the reads via MiXCR and lists one record per CDR3 protein. Of about 130,000 distinct CDR3 sequences detected, about 48% appear once; the ten largest clones hold about 2.3%. Sequenced: sorted CD4+, CD8+, or CD8+CD57+ T cells (not recorded which) from PBMCs. These receptors came from a human donor in good health, serving as a control.

This rearrangement joins TRBV29-1 to TRBJ2-7, with D possibly TRBD2 on 5 matching bases. V lost 7 bases, J lost 4 bases, and 14 bases lay in between. Germline V lookup: CDR1 SQVTM, CDR2 ANQGSEA. The CDR3 extends over 12 amino acids. CDR3 residues: CSAEGSGYEQYF. Here the CDR3 DNA reads TGCAGCGCCGAGGGAAGTGGGTACGAGCAGTACTTC.

There are many counts of this clonotype. The chain recombines TRBV20-1 with TRBJ1-2; 7 nucleotides match TRBD1. The trim removed 5 bases at V and 2 bases at J, leaving 5 bases unmatched. The CDR3 is 13 amino acids. The germline CDR1 and CDR2 sequences are DFQATT and SNEGSKA (reference sequence). CDR3 sequence: CSARQTGNYGYTF. The CDR3 DNA reads TGCAGTGCTCGACAGACAGGGAACTATGGCTACACCTTC.

The J gene is TRBJ2-7, the V gene TRBV7-8, with D tentatively TRBD2 (6 bases). Trimming left V 9 bases short and J 2 bases short, with 14 bases between. The CDR3 totals 13 residues. CDR1 SGHVS and CDR2 FQNEAQ come from the germline V gene. CDR3 in DNA: TGTGCCAGTCACGGGGGTCAAACCTACGAGCAGTACTTC. Protein product: CASHGGQTYEQYF.

The chain employs TRBV7-8 and TRBJ1-4, with D possibly TRBD1 on 5 matching bases. The CDR3 sequence is 14 residues long. With 6 bases removed from V and 3 bases from J, the gap between germline ends came to 11 bases. The germline V gene encodes CDR1 SGHVS and CDR2 FQNEAQ. The CDR3 DNA sequence: TGTGCCAGCAGACGGGGGAGAGCTAATGAAAAACTGTTTTTT. Protein product: CASRRGRANEKLFF.

The chain has TRBV11-2 and TRBJ1-2, with 8 bases fitting TRBD1. Germline-derived CDR1 and CDR2 are SGHAT and FQNNGV. This CDR3 has 15 amino acids. J was trimmed by 5 bases and V by 4 bases; bases with no gene match: 9. The CDR3: CASSSHSGTGYGYTF. For the CDR3, the DNA is TGTGCCAGCAGCTCTCACTCCGGGACAGGTTATGGCTACACCTTC.

This clonotype was seen a few times. The J gene is TRBJ2-7, the V gene TRBV2; 8 bases agree with TRBD1. CDR3 length equals 13 residues. Germline CDR1 SNHLY, CDR2 FYNNEI. With V trimmed by 5 bases and J by 3 bases, 3 bases remained unmatched. CDR3 residues: CASSIQGDYEQYF. CDR3 nucleotide sequence: TGTGCCAGCAGTATACAGGGGGACTACGAGCAGTACTTC.

V gene TRBV11-1 combines with J gene TRBJ2-3, with a tentative D call TRBD1 (6 bases). The CDR3 is made up of 15 amino acids. Trimming took off 4 bases at V and 5 bases at J, with 16 bases between the two ends. CDR1 SGHAT and CDR2 FQDESV come from the germline V gene (reference sequence). The CDR3 protein is CASSSQMTRGDTQYF. The CDR3 nucleotides are TGTGCCAGCAGCTCCCAGATGACCAGGGGAGATACGCAGTATTTT.

A note on this clonotype: The junction differs from germline at one of its ends, possibly a read error. V usage is TRBV11-2 and J usage is TRBJ2-7, with D perhaps matching TRBD2 (6 bases). The germline V gene encodes CDR1 SGHAT and CDR2 FQNNGV. CDR3 length equals 12 residues. The CDR3 sequence: CASSSGGREQYF. DNA for the CDR3: TGCGCCAGCAGCTCCGGGGGACGCGAGCAGTACTTC.

The chain employs TRBV19 and TRBJ2-7; tentatively, D is TRBD1 (6 bases). Germline-derived CDR1 and CDR2 are LNHDA and SQIVND (reference sequence). CDR3 length: 14 residues. V lost 3 bases, J lost 2 bases, and 11 bases lay in between. CDR3 sequence reads: CASSMVTGTYEQYF. DNA of the CDR3: TGTGCCAGTAGTATGGTGACAGGAACCTACGAGCAGTACTTC. Full variable domain (outside the CDR3, taken from reference TRBV19 and TRBJ2-7): DGGITQSPKYLFRKEGQNVTLSCEQNLNHDAMYWYRQDPGQGLRLIYYSQIVNDFQKGDIAEGYSVSREKKESFPLTVTSAQKNPTAFYLCASSMVTGTYEQYFGPGTRLTVT.

The chain uses TRBV19 and TRBJ1-6; D uncertain. Trimming stripped 4 bases from V and 8 bases from J, with 9 bases between. Germline loops: CDR1 LNHDA, CDR2 SQIVND (reference sequence). This CDR3 has 13 amino acids. DNA for the CDR3: TGTGCCAGTAGTACCGCGGTGGATTCACCCCTCCACTTT. Protein: CASSTAVDSPLHF.

This clonotype was seen many times. V is TRBV9 and J is TRBJ2-7; no definite D call. V was trimmed by 0 bases and J by 3 bases, leaving 13 bases between them. This CDR3 comprises 15 residues. Germline assignment: CDR1 SGDLS and CDR2 YYNGEE. CDR3 in amino acids: CASSVELGSVYEQYF. CDR3 in DNA: TGTGCCAGCAGCGTAGAATTAGGTTCCGTCTACGAGCAGTACTTC. The full variable domain, completed using reference TRBV9 and TRBJ2-7, is DSGVTQTPKHLITATGQRVTLRCSPRSGDLSVYWYQQSLDQGLQFLIQYYNGEERAKGNILERFSAQQFPDLHSELNLSSLELGDSALYFCASSVELGSVYEQYFGPGTRLTVT.

In this sample, this clonotype turned up many times. The chain recombines TRBV7-3 with TRBJ2-1; D unclear. CDR1 is SGHTA and CDR2 is FQGTGA in the germline V gene. The CDR3 length is 15 residues. Trimming cost V 6 bases and J 4 bases, with 16 bases left between them. CDR3 sequence (DNA): TGTGCCAGCAGTTTCGGGCTAGAAGGGTACAATGAGCAGTTCTTC. This sequence encodes CASSFGLEGYNEQFF.

Only a few counts were recorded for this clonotype. The chain recombines TRBV10-3 with TRBJ1-2, with 9 nucleotides matching TRBD1. CDR1 is ENHRY, CDR2 SYGVKD, per germline. After removal of 6 bases from V and 4 bases from J, the junction contained 0 bases not matched to a gene. CDR3 length: 12 amino acids. CDR3 coding DNA: TGTGCCATCAGACAGGGGGCCTATGGCTACACCTTC. Protein: CAIRQGAYGYTF.

The rearrangement uses TRBV9 and TRBJ2-5; 14 bases fit TRBD2. The germline gives CDR1 SGDLS, CDR2 YYNGEE. This CDR3 contains 16 residues. V dropped 4 bases and J dropped 4; count of bases not matched to a gene: 6. Here the CDR3 DNA reads TGTGCCAGCAGCTCAGTGACTAGCGGGGGGGCAGAGACCCAGTACTTC. Translated, it gives CASSSVTSGGAETQYF.

This clonotype came up many times. The chain uses TRBV5-1 and TRBJ2-1, with 7 bases identical to TRBD1. V lost 0 bases to trimming and J lost 10 bases; unmatched junction nucleotides: 10. CDR3 size: 15 residues. From germline, CDR1 is SGHRS and CDR2 YFSETQ. The CDR3 sequence: CASSLAGQVQHEQFF. Here the CDR3 DNA reads TGCGCCAGCAGCTTGGCAGGACAGGTCCAGCACGAGCAGTTCTTC.

The chain recombines TRBV20-1 with TRBJ1-2; 11 nucleotides align to TRBD1. CDR3 length equals 14 residues. The junction had 5 bases not matched to a gene; V was cut back by 0 bases and J by 8 bases. Per the germline V gene, CDR1 is DFQATT and CDR2 is SNEGSKA (reference sequence). The chain's CDR3 is CSAREKGQGVGYTF. CDR3 DNA sequence: TGCAGTGCTAGAGAGAAGGGACAGGGGGTCGGCTACACCTTC.